These 5 T cell receptor beta chains came from one sample sequenced in a study of cytomegalovirus exposure and HLA in healthy donors. PCR employed 60 Vbeta and 13 Jbeta primers. Clones were sequenced by immunoSEQ multiplex PCR, and TCRdb holds only the in-frame ones, with some missing. This sample has under 200,000 clones, with 65% to 90% found just once. Input material: PBMCs. The receptors were sampled from a male donor in good health and CMV-seronegative.

This chain links TRBV4-2 with TRBJ1-2; 7 bases align to TRBD1. With V trimmed by 5 bases and J by 4 bases, 4 bases remained unmatched. Germline CDR1 LGHNA, CDR2 YNFKEQ. This CDR3 is built from 13 residues. This CDR3 is CASSWTGIYGYTF. CDR3 DNA: TGTGCCAGCAGCTGGACAGGTATCTATGGCTACACCTTC.

The chain links TRBV6-1 to TRBJ1-2; TRBD1 agrees at 8 bases. Trimming took 7 bases from V and 4 from J; bases not matched to a gene: 11. Germline values: CDR1 MNHNS, CDR2 SASEGT. CDR3 length: 15 amino acids. The CDR3 protein is CASIMDRAVSYGYTF. In DNA, the CDR3 is TGTGCCAGCATAATGGACAGGGCTGTCTCCTATGGCTACACCTTC.

The chain employs TRBV11-2 and TRBJ2-5, with 7 bases that match TRBD1. V dropped 5 bases and J dropped 5; count of bases not matched to a gene: 5. CDR1 is SGHAT, CDR2 FQNNGV, per germline. There are 13 residues in the CDR3. The CDR3 sequence: CASSGQALETQYF. CDR3 sequence (DNA): TGTGCCAGCAGCGGACAGGCGTTGGAGACCCAGTACTTC. Drawing the rest from reference TRBV11-2 and TRBJ2-5, the complete variable domain is EAGVAQSPRYKIIEKRQSVAFWCNPISGHATLYWYQQILGQGPKLLIQFQNNGVVDDSQLPKDRFSAERLKGVDSTLKIQPAKLEDSAVYLCASSGQALETQYFGPGTRLLVL.

The chain carries TRBV4-1 and TRBJ1-2; 8 nucleotides align to TRBD1. This CDR3 region has 17 residues. Germline values: CDR1 MGHRA, CDR2 YSYEKL. After removal of 2 bases from V and 8 bases from J, the junction contained 16 bases not matched to a gene. The CDR3 loop reads CASSQTTGAAYWWGYTF. The DNA for the CDR3 is TGCGCCAGCAGCCAAACGACAGGGGCTGCCTACTGGTGGGGCTACACCTTC.

The chain carries TRBV7-2 and TRBJ2-7, with 9 positions matching TRBD1. The ends lost 5 bases at V and 4 bases at J; junction bases unmatched: 9. The germline gives CDR1 SGHTA, CDR2 FQGNSA. This CDR3 spans 15 amino acids. The CDR3: CASSDSGQGSYEQYF. The CDR3 bases are TGTGCCAGCAGCGATTCGGGACAGGGATCTTACGAGCAGTACTTC.